These T cell receptor beta chains were read from a single sample in a study of blood T cells in healthy people across ages. One entry per CDR3 protein results from TCRdb running MiXCR on the 5' RACE reads. The data contain approximately 900,000 distinct CDR3 sequences, 25% to 35% of them singletons. These same records also appear under a second study, on T cells of mothers and their children.

Sequenced sample: blood. The receptor source for this set is a woman in her forties in good health. The CDR3 runs from the conserved cysteine through the conserved F or W. The D gene is left open where the match is weak. Where a row states a size, it is once, few, many or the class of an expanded clone; other rows omit it.

d_call clone_size j_call v_call cdr3_aa cdr3_nt
NA many TRBJ1-2 TRBV12-3/TRBV12-4 CATREAADYGYTF TGTGCCACCCGAGAGGCAGCCGACTATGGCTACACCTTC
NA NA TRBJ2-1 TRBV20-1 CSARVGRIPHAKNYNEQFF TGCAGTGCTAGAGTCGGACGAATTCCCCACGCAAAAAACTACAATGAGCAGTTCTTC
NA NA TRBJ2-7 TRBV5-6 CASSSGIWSYEQYF TGTGCCAGCAGCTCTGGGATCTGGTCCTACGAGCAGTACTTC
TRBD2 many TRBJ2-1 TRBV7-3 CASSEVGTSGYNEQFF TGTGCCAGCAGCGAAGTAGGGACTAGCGGGTACAATGAGCAGTTCTTC
NA NA TRBJ2-7 TRBV2 CASSEVVNGGTYEQYF TGTGCCAGCAGTGAGGTAGTCAACGGAGGGACCTACGAGCAGTACTTC
NA NA TRBJ1-1 TRBV6-5 CASRRAGAENTEAFF TGTGCCAGCAGACGGGCAGGGGCCGAGAACACTGAAGCTTTCTTT
TRBD2 NA TRBJ2-7 TRBV7-2 CVSSTSGGANEQYF TGTGTCAGCAGCACTAGCGGGGGGGCCAATGAGCAGTACTTC
TRBD1 NA TRBJ1-5 TRBV28 CAGGGQGGYQPQHF TGTGCCGGGGGAGGACAGGGAGGATATCAGCCCCAGCATTTT
TRBD2 many TRBJ2-7 TRBV7-9 CASSFSGGAKGFSEQYF TGTGCCAGCAGCTTTTCGGGGGGGGCGAAGGGTTTCTCCGAGCAGTACTTC
NA NA TRBJ2-1 TRBV6-1 CASSALAGRSYNEQFF TGTGCCAGCAGTGCGCTGGCGGGGAGGTCCTACAATGAGCAGTTCTTC
NA NA TRBJ2-1 TRBV20-1 CSARGWAGARLNEQFF TGCAGTGCTAGAGGCTGGGCGGGGGCCCGGCTTAATGAGCAGTTCTTC
NA few TRBJ1-5 TRBV4-2 CASSQAPGEGRNQPQHF TGTGCCAGCAGCCAGGCCCCGGGTGAGGGACGCAATCAGCCCCAGCATTTT
TRBD2 few TRBJ2-1 TRBV7-9 CASSLALAVYNEQFF TGTGCCAGCAGCCTGGCGCTAGCGGTTTACAATGAGCAGTTCTTC
TRBD2 few TRBJ2-5 TRBV20-1 CSAREGQGGRWETQYF TGCAGTGCTAGAGAAGGACAAGGCGGGAGATGGGAGACCCAGTACTTC
TRBD2 many TRBJ2-1 TRBV4-3 CASSPTSGETSYNEQFF TGCGCCAGCAGCCCGACTAGCGGGGAGACCTCCTACAATGAGCAGTTCTTC
NA NA TRBJ2-5 TRBV7-2 CASSDLVLRGETQYF TGTGCCAGCAGTGATTTGGTACTCAGGGGAGAGACCCAGTACTTC
TRBD1 many TRBJ1-6 TRBV2 CASRGQGDSSPLHF TGTGCCAGCAGGGGACAGGGGGATAGTTCACCCCTCCACTTT
TRBD2 many TRBJ2-1 TRBV7-2 CASSLLAGSSYNEQFF TGTGCCAGCAGCTTACTAGCGGGGAGCTCCTACAATGAGCAGTTCTTC
TRBD2 NA TRBJ2-1 TRBV28 CASSILAGDNEQFF TGCGCCAGCAGTATACTAGCGGGGGACAATGAGCAGTTCTTC
TRBD2 once TRBJ2-3 TRBV5-1 CASSSWGGGLTDTQYF TGCGCCAGCAGCTCCTGGGGCGGGGGATTGACAGATACGCAGTATTTT
NA many TRBJ2-7 TRBV20-1 CSARDNREQYF TGCAGTGCTAGAGATAACCGGGAGCAGTACTTC
NA few TRBJ2-1 TRBV2 CASNEYASSYNEQFF TGTGCCAGCAATGAGTACGCAAGCTCCTACAATGAGCAGTTCTTC
NA few TRBJ1-5 TRBV2 CASVSGVNQPQHF TGTGCCAGCGTTTCAGGGGTAAATCAGCCCCAGCATTTT
NA NA TRBJ2-5 TRBV28 CASSLYPDRTQYF TGTGCCAGCAGTTTATACCCGGACCGGACCCAGTACTTC
TRBD2 few TRBJ2-1 TRBV12-5 CASGFGGGINEQFF TGTGCTAGTGGCTTTGGGGGGGGTATAAATGAGCAGTTCTTC
NA NA TRBJ2-3 TRBV7-2 CASSPIRAGYPDTQYF TGTGCCAGCAGCCCCATCCGTGCAGGTTACCCAGATACACAGTATTTT
TRBD1 NA TRBJ1-6 TRBV6-5 CASRLGQGSPLHF TGTGCCAGCAGACTCGGACAGGGTTCACCCCTCCACTTT
TRBD1 many TRBJ2-7 TRBV4-1 CASSPWTGNNEQYF TGCGCCAGCAGCCCTTGGACAGGGAACAACGAGCAGTACTTC
NA NA TRBJ2-7 TRBV15 CATSGGGSYEQYF TGTGCCACCAGCGGAGGGGGGTCCTACGAGCAGTACTTC
NA many TRBJ2-1 TRBV5-4 CASSLSPSYNEQFF TGTGCCAGCAGCTTGTCCCCGAGTTACAATGAGCAGTTCTTC
TRBD1 many TRBJ2-7 TRBV6-2/TRBV6-3 CASSYTGGFEQYF TGTGCCAGCAGTTATACAGGGGGCTTCGAGCAGTACTTC
NA many TRBJ2-1 TRBV4-3 CASSQDGGNEQFF TGCGCCAGCAGCCAAGACGGGGGCAATGAGCAGTTCTTC
TRBD1 few TRBJ1-5 TRBV7-2 CASSATGTGINQPQHF TGTGCCAGCAGCGCCACCGGGACAGGGATCAATCAGCCCCAGCATTTT
NA NA TRBJ2-2 TRBV5-6 CASTTGTGELFF TGTGCCAGCACCACAGGTACCGGGGAGCTGTTTTTT
NA NA TRBJ2-7 TRBV12-3/TRBV12-4 CASSFWGEYYEQYF TGTGCCAGCAGTTTTTGGGGGGAATACTACGAGCAGTACTTC
TRBD2 NA TRBJ2-2 TRBV6-1 CASSESALTSGGGPNTGELFF TGTGCCAGCAGTGAAAGTGCCCTGACTAGCGGGGGGGGCCCAAACACCGGGGAGCTGTTTTTT
TRBD1 NA TRBJ1-1 TRBV7-9 CASSSSGTGPRGNTEAFF TGTGCCAGCAGCTCGTCCGGGACAGGCCCTAGGGGGAACACTGAAGCTTTCTTT
NA NA TRBJ2-4 TRBV7-2 CASSLDSSLEQYF TGTGCCAGCAGCTTAGATTCCTCTCTTGAGCAGTACTTC
NA few TRBJ1-5 TRBV7-2 CASSKQQSNQPQHF TGTGCCAGCAGCAAACAGCAAAGCAATCAGCCCCAGCATTTT
NA NA TRBJ2-3 TRBV7-2 CASSPRQGIWRGTSTDTQYF TGTGCCAGCAGCCCTCGACAGGGGATATGGCGGGGGACTAGCACAGATACGCAGTATTTT
NA few TRBJ1-2 TRBV20-1 CSASLGGNYGYTF TGCAGTGCTAGCTTGGGGGGGAACTATGGCTACACCTTC
NA many TRBJ2-7 TRBV6-1 CASSEPGHSYEQYF TGTGCCAGCAGTGAACCGGGACATTCCTACGAGCAGTACTTC
NA NA TRBJ1-5 TRBV12-3/TRBV12-4 CASTSGQPQHF TGTGCCAGCACCAGTGGTCAGCCCCAGCATTTT
NA NA TRBJ2-5 TRBV5-4 CASTAKSAQETQYF TGTGCCAGCACGGCTAAAAGCGCCCAAGAGACCCAGTACTTC
NA few TRBJ1-1 TRBV5-1 CASSSGGHQNTEAFF TGCGCCAGCAGCTCCGGGGGACACCAGAACACTGAAGCTTTCTTT
TRBD1 many TRBJ2-3 TRBV20-1 CSAPAPGTGYTDTQYF TGCAGTGCTCCGGCCCCCGGGACAGGATACACAGATACGCAGTATTTT